The clone carrying this TCR beta chain has just a few counts. Antigen unknown. HTBI primers from iRepertoire and Arm-PCR of CDR3 regions yielded the TCR beta libraries. A single record per CDR3 protein comes from TCRdb applying MiXCR to the multiplex PCR reads. This table holds approximately 470,000 distinct CDR3 sequences, roughly 20% found once. Germline V gene data show CDR1 as MNHEY and CDR2 as SVGEGT. V shed 4 bases, J shed 5 bases, and the junction held 8 bases outside the gene matches. This CDR3 has 17 amino acids. The sample belongs to a study of regulatory T cells in long-lasting Graves disease. General study points: TCR diversity was lower in persistent than newly diagnosed Graves' disease. The study found TRBV28, TRBJ1-2 and TRBJ2-5 favored in persistent disease.

The time point is: persistent/refractory GD, antithyroid drugs over 5 years with positive TRAb. Generation of the TCR library employed RNA extracted from PBMCs. This clonotype was obtained from a female donor with Graves disease. The rearrangement joins TRBV6-2 or TRBV6-3 to TRBJ2-3; the match to TRBD2 covers 14 bases. This specimen was peripheral blood mononuclear cells (PBMCs), taken when the disease was refractory, from a patient treated with antithyroid drugs. CDR3 in amino acids: CASSSGTSGSGKDTQYF. In nucleotides, the CDR3 is TGTGCCAGCAGTTCCGGGACTAGCGGGAGCGGGAAAGATACGCAGTATTTT.